The present TCR beta chain was sequenced within a study of a mutant IDH1 vaccine in newly diagnosed glioma. For the study at large: Patients began vaccination 4-6 weeks after radiotherapy alone, or with temozolomide cycles. Previous treatment comprised radiotherapy, temozolomide, or both, mostly both.

Time point given: week 5, during vaccination. What each vaccine dose contained was 300 ug of mutant IDH1 20-mer peptide, accompanied by topical imiquimod. TCRdb's copy holds only in-frame clones and misses some; the assay was immunoSEQ multiplex PCR. This table holds 56,000 or so clones, around 78% found once. Remarks on this clone: What it binds is not known.

The clonotype comes from a middle-aged woman with glioma. The source material was PBMCs, sampled from a glioma patient whose treatment included an IDH1 peptide vaccine.

DNA for the CDR3: TGTGCCAGCCAACCTTCCGGCTCTGGAAACACCATATATTTT. Its protein is CASQPSGSGNTIYF. The chain carries TRBV18 and TRBJ1-3; D ambiguous. The CDR3 has 14 amino acids. Germline CDR1 reads KGHSH; CDR2 reads LQKENI. V lost 8 bases, J lost 0 bases, and 11 bases lay in between.